This T cell receptor (beta chain) was recorded in a study of CD8+ T cells in alopecia areata. This CDR3 region has 15 residues. Germline CDR1 is GTSNPN and CDR2 is SVGIG (reference sequence). V shed 7 bases, J shed 5 bases, and the junction held 8 bases outside the gene matches. Reverse transcribed after extraction, RNA yielded cDNA as the sequencing template. Some clones are missing from TCRdb's copy, which holds only in-frame ones; the method was immunoSEQ multiplex PCR. The profile shows over 200,000 clones, 50% to 70% of them singletons. Peripheral blood and lesional scalp punch biopsies were taken from alopecia areata patients. Remarks on this clone: Its antigen is as yet unknown.

Overall study results and limits: Unlike in mice, where it was clearer, TCR sharing across patients was less clear, possibly HLA-related. Scalp sequencing also captures normal skin's resident alphabeta T cells.

The TCR was taken from a human donor with alopecia areata. Here the sequenced sample was CD4+ T cells sorted from blood, taken at week 0. The chain links TRBV30 to TRBJ2-3; 14 bases line up with TRBD2. CDR3 loop: CAFAGLAGVGDTQYF. As DNA, the CDR3 is TGTGCCTTCGCGGGACTAGCGGGAGTTGGAGATACGCAGTATTTT.